This TCR beta chain was retrieved from a study of cytomegalovirus exposure and HLA in healthy donors. The validation cohort, a group of over a hundred subjects, included the donors and was separate from the approximately 650-subject first cohort. The protocol was immunoSEQ multiplex PCR, while the TCRdb copy is restricted to in-frame clones and leaves out a portion. Of about 160,000 clones in the sample, about 95% are singletons; the top ten hold roughly 0.83%. This CDR3 region has 16 residues. Germline CDR1 is SGHKS and CDR2 is YYEKEE (reference sequence). V lost 1 base and J 8 bases, leaving 21 bases between the germline ends. Note on this clone: Antigen unknown.

The study, taken as a whole, reports: It was found in a later analysis that first-cohort TCR clusters tended to co-occur in the 120 validation repertoires. Most observed TCR sequences were rare, whereas some public TCRs were detected in many donors.

This sequence originates from a woman between 18 and 29 years old in good health and CMV-seronegative. Sequenced input: PBMCs. This rearrangement joins TRBV5-5 to TRBJ1-2, with D tentatively TRBD1 (6 bases). CDR3 nucleotide sequence: TGTGCCAGCAGCTTGAAGACTGGACAGAGGGTGGTAGGCTACACCTTC. This gives the protein CASSLKTGQRVVGYTF. Full variable domain (missing parts from reference TRBV5-5 and TRBJ1-2): DAGVTQSPTHLIKTRGQQVTLRCSPISGHKSVSWYQQVLGQGPQFIFQYYEKEERGRGNFPDRFSARQFPNYSSELNVNALLLGDSALYLCASSLKTGQRVVGYTFGSGTRLTVV.